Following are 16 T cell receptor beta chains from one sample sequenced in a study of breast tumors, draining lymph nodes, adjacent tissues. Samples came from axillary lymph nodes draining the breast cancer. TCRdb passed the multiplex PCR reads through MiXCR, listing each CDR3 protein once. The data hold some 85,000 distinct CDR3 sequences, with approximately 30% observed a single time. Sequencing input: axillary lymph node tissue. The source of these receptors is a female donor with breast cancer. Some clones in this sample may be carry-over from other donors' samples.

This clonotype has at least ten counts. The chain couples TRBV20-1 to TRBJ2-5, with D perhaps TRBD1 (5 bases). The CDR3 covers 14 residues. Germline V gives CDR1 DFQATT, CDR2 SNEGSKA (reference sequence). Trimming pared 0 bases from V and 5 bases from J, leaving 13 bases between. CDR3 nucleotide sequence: TGCAGTGCTAGAGATCTAAGGGGAAGGGAGACCCAGTACTTC. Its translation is CSARDLRGRETQYF.

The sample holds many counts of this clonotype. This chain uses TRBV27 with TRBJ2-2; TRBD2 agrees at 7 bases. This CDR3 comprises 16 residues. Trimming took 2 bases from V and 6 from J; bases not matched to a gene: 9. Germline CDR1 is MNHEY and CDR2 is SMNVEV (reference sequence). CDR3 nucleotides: TGTGCCAGCAGTTTAATCGGGGGAGGGCCTTCCGGGGAGCTGTTTTTT. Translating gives CASSLIGGGPSGELFF.

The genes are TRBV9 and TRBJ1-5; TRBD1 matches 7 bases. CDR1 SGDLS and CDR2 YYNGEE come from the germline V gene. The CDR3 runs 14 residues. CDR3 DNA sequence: TGTGCTACTGGGACAGAAGGAGGCAATCAGCCCCAGCATTTT. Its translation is CATGTEGGNQPQHF.

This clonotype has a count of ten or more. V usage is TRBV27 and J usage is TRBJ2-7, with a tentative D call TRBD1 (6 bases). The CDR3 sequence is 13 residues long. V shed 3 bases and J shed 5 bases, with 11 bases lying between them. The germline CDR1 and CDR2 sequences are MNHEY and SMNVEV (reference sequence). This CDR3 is CASSFNRADEQYF. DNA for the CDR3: TGTGCCAGCAGTTTTAACAGGGCGGACGAGCAGTACTTC.

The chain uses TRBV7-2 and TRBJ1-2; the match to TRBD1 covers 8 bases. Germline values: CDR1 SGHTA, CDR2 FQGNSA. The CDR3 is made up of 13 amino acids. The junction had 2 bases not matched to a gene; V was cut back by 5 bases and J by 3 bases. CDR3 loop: CASSPDRDYGYTF. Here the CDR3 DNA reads TGTGCCAGCAGCCCGGACAGGGACTATGGCTACACCTTC.

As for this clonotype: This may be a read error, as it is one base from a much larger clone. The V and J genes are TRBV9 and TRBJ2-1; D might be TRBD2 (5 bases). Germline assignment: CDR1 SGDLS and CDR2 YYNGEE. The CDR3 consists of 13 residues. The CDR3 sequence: CASSVGGLSEQLF. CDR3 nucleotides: TGTGCCAGCAGCGTAGGCGGGTTGAGTGAGCAGCTCTTC. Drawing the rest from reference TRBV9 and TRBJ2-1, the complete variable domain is DSGVTQTPKHLITATGQRVTLRCSPRSGDLSVYWYQQSLDQGLQFLIQYYNGEERAKGNILERFSAQQFPDLHSELNLSSLELGDSALYFCASSVGGLSEQLFGPGTRLTVL.

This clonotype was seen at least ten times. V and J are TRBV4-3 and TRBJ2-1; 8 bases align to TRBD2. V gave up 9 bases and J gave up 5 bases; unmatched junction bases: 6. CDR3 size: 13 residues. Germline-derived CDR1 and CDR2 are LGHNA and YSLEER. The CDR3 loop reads CARRSGGHNEQFF. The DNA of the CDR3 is TGCGCCAGACGGAGCGGGGGACACAATGAGCAGTTCTTC.

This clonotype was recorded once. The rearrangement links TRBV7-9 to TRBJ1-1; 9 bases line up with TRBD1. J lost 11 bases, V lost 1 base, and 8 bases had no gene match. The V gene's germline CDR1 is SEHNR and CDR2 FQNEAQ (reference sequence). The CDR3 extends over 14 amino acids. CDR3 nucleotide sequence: TGTGCCAGCAGCTTAGTGCAGGGACAGGGAAATGCTTTCTTT. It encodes CASSLVQGQGNAFF.

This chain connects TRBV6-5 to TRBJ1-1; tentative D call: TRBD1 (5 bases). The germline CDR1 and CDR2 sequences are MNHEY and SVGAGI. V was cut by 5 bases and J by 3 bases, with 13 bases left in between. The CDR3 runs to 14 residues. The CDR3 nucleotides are TGTGCCAGCAGTCTCAGGGCGTGGGACACTGAAGCTTTCTTT. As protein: CASSLRAWDTEAFF.

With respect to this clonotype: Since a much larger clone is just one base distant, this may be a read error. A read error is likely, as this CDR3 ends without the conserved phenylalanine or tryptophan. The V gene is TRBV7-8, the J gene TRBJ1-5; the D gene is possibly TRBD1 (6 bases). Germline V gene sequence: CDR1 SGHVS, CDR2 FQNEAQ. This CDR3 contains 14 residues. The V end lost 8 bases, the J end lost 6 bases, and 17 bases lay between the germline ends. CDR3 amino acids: CASSGGGIGQPQHL. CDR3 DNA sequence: TGTGCCAGCTCCGGAGGGGGAATTGGTCAGCCCCAGCATCTT.

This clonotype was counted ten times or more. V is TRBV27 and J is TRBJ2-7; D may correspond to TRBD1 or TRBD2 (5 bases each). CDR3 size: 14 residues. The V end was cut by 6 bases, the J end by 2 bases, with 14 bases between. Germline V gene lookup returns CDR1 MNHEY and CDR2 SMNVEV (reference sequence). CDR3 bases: TGTGCCAGCAGCCGGGTTCCGGGGCCCTACGAGCAGTACTTC. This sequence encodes CASSRVPGPYEQYF.

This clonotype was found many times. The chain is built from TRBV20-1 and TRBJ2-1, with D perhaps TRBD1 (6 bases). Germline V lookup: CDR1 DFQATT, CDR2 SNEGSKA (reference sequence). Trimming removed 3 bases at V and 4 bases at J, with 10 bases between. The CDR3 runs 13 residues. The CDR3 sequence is CSASRTGYNEQFF. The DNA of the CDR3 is TGCAGTGCTAGCCGTACAGGGTACAATGAGCAGTTCTTC.

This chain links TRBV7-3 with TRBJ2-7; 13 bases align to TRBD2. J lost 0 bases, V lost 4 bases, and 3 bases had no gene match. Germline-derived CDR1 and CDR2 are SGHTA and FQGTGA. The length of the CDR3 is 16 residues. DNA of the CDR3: TGTGCCAGCAGCTCACTAGCGGGAGGGAGCTCCTACGAGCAGTACTTC. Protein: CASSSLAGGSSYEQYF. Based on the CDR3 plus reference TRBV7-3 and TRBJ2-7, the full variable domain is GAGVSQTPSNKVTEKGKYVELRCDPISGHTALYWYRQSLGQGPEFLIYFQGTGAADDSGLPNDRFFAVRPEGSVSTLKIQRTERGDSAVYLCASSSLAGGSSYEQYFGPGTRLTVT.

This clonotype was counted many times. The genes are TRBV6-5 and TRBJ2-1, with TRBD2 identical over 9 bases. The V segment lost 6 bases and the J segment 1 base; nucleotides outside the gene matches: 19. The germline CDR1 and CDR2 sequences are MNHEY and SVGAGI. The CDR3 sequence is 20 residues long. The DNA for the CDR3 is TGTGCCAGCAGAACCCACCGGGTTGATAGCGGGAGTAGATCCTACAATGAGCAGTTCTTC. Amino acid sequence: CASRTHRVDSGSRSYNEQFF.

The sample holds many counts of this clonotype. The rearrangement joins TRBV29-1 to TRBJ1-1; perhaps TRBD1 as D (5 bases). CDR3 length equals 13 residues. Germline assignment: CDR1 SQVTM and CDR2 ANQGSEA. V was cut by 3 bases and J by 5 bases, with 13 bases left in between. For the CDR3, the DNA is TGCAGCGTTGAGGGACGTATGAGGACTGAAGCTTTCTTT. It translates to CSVEGRMRTEAFF.

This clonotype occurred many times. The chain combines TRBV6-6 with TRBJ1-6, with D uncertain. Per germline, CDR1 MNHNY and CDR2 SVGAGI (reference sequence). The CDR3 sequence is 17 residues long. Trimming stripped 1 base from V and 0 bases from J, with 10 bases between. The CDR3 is CASSYLDLGSYNSPLHF. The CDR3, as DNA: TGTGCCAGCAGTTACTTGGACTTGGGCTCCTATAATTCACCCCTCCACTTT.